This T cell receptor (beta chain) was obtained from a study of OX40 agonist ivuxolimab in advanced cancers. Concerning the study at large: The costimulatory receptor OX40 (CD134) was targeted by ivuxolimab, a fully human IgG2 agonistic monoclonal antibody. Intravenous ivuxolimab was administered to patients every 2 weeks at six dose levels: 0.01, 0.1, 0.3, 1.5, 3 and 10 mg/kg. Among the roughly 52 dose-escalation patients, about 20 had hepatocellular carcinoma, about 15 melanoma, 9 renal cell carcinoma and 9 head and neck cancer. In the dose-escalation cohort, roughly 80% of patients were male, and the mean age was approximately 60 years, with a range of about 23 to 90. Prior anti-PD-1, anti-PD-L1 or anti-CTLA-4 therapy was permitted, and 30% to 50% of dose-escalation patients had received checkpoint inhibitors. Partial responses occurred in three dose-escalation patients, of whom one had hepatocellular carcinoma and two had cutaneous melanoma. Peripheral TCRbeta sequencing aimed to test whether ivuxolimab altered TCR sequence diversity and caused clonal T-cell expansion. The paper reports the monotherapy dose-escalation portion (N of about 47 patients) of the phase I ivuxolimab trial.

As concerns this clone: Its antigen remains unidentified. The record has no base qualities; no much larger clone is one base away.

The CDR3 starts with the cysteine, ends with the phenylalanine, and has 16 residues. Just CDR3 DNA is preserved here, 48 bases in frame from base 1. The germline ends are 18 bases apart after V is trimmed by 4 bases and J by 5 bases. In the germline V gene, CDR1 corresponds to MNHNS and CDR2 to SASEGT. Patients with autoimmune disease history or receiving systemic immunosuppression were excluded from the trial. Peripheral blood for TCR sequencing was drawn from every dose cohort at baseline, at cycle 4 day 1 and at cycle 7 day 1. The samples were taken from a phase I, first-in-human, multicenter, open-label dose-escalation trial of ivuxolimab. Adults with locally advanced or metastatic melanoma, renal cell, hepatocellular, or head and neck squamous cell carcinoma were enrolled in the trial. Before TCR sequencing, CD4+ T cells and CD8+ T cells from peripheral blood were sorted into separate populations.

Here is what the overall study found, with its caveats: The antigen specificity of the clonally expanded peripheral T cells was not determined. After ivuxolimab, expanded clones were on average more numerous among CD8+ T cells than among CD4+ T cells. Partial responders in the 0.1-3.0 mg/kg groups had among the lowest normalized peripheral clonal expansion, especially among CD8+ T cells. At doses from 0.1 to 3.0 mg/kg, clonal expansion was seen in both CD4+ and CD8+ blood T cells between baseline and week 6. Low levels of normalized T-cell clonal expansion were also seen in some patients who did not respond.

Genomic DNA was extracted from sorted cells for sequencing of the TCRbeta CDR3 region. The immunoSEQ Assay was used for sequencing of TCRbeta CDR3 regions. TCRdb limited this immuneACCESS table to in-frame rearrangements with V and J called. A share of clones is missing; checked studies link under half to unresolved V genes, and the rest is unexplained. The table for this sample lists 50,000 or so clones; 80% to 95% of them were counted only once. The leading ten clones occupy around 9.3% of the sample. Sample: CD4+ or CD8+ T cells sorted from blood, taken in a trial of the OX40 agonist ivuxolimab. The sequence came from an adult with an advanced solid tumor such as melanoma, head and neck, liver or kidney cancer. The sequence is built from TRBV6-1 and TRBJ2-1; the D match is possibly TRBD1 or TRBD2, with 5 bases aligned in each. The CDR3 loop reads CASSVFTGTLHNEQFF. The DNA is as follows: TGTGCCAGCAGTGTCTTTACCGGGACCCTGCACAATGAGCAGTTCTTC.